This TCR beta chain was observed in a study of shared clonotypes between healthy human individuals. Study-wide context: Donors consisted of two women and three men between 18 and 49.

CDR1 is MNHNS, CDR2 SASEGT, per germline. With 0 bases removed from V and 6 bases from J, the gap between germline ends came to 14 bases. There are 15 residues in the CDR3. TCRdb's table, derived via immunoSEQ multiplex PCR, lists solely in-frame clones and lacks some. The sample consists of 2.5 million or so clones, around nine tenths of them appearing once. The source of this sequence is a man between 18 and 29 years old in good health. Source material: naive CD4+ T cells sorted from blood. As for subset: CD45RA+ positively selected. The V call is TRBV6-1, the J call TRBJ1-2; TRBD1 is a possible D gene (6 bases). The CDR3 sequence: CASSEAGAGWDGYTF. The CDR3 coding sequence is TGTGCCAGCAGTGAAGCGGGGGCAGGGTGGGATGGCTACACCTTC.